A selection of T cell receptor beta chains follows, all from one sample in a study of metastatic and nonmetastatic thyroid tumors. TCRdb called clones again from the PCR reads with MiXCR. The data hold 35,000 to 50,000 clones, with 4% observed a single time. The sequencing sample was made of blood. The receptors were sampled from a female donor with papillary thyroid cancer or a benign thyroid nodule (not recorded which). Some clones in this sample may be carry-over from other donors' samples. Both conserved end residues are part of each CDR3. Each record gives: J gene, D gene, V gene, clone size, CDR3 protein, CDR3 DNA. A D gene is named only where the DNA matches it firmly. The size entry is marked missing in some rows and otherwise reads once, few, many or a size class.

TRBJ1-1 TRBD1 TRBV5-5 many CASSYRQGGLENTEAFF TGTGCCAGCAGCTATAGACAGGGTGGTCTTGAGAACACTGAAGCTTTCTTT
TRBJ2-1 - TRBV7-9 many CASSLALVNEQFF TGTGCCAGCAGCTTAGCGCTAGTGAATGAGCAGTTCTTC
TRBJ2-2 - TRBV7-2 - CASSLIRNGELFF TGTGCCAGCAGCTTAATACGAAACGGGGAGCTGTTTTTT
TRBJ1-1 - TRBV20-1 many CSATRGHLNTEAFF TGCAGTGCTACTCGGGGACATCTGAACACTGAAGCTTTCTTT
TRBJ2-7 - TRBV7-9 few CVSSPLAPERYF TGTGTCAGCAGCCCACTAGCACCCGAGCGGTACTTC
TRBJ2-1 - TRBV6-1 few CASSSGLSYNEQFF TGTGCCAGCAGTAGCGGGCTCTCCTACAATGAGCAGTTCTTC
TRBJ1-5 - TRBV2 few CASRTGTNINQPQHF TGTGCCAGCAGAACCGGGACAAACATTAATCAGCCCCAGCATTTT
TRBJ2-7 TRBD2 TRBV7-8 many CASSSLAGVLYEQYF TGTGCCAGCAGCTCCTTAGCGGGAGTGTTGTACGAGCAGTACTTC
TRBJ2-1 - TRBV12-5 many CASGFEGLPHHNEQFF TGTGCTAGTGGTTTTGAGGGACTTCCCCATCACAATGAGCAGTTCTTC
TRBJ1-4 - TRBV28 - CASSFLGLGEKVFF TGTGCCAGCAGTTTCTTAGGGTTAGGTGAAAAAGTGTTTTTT
TRBJ2-2 - TRBV12-3/TRBV12-4 - CASSLMAAGELFF TGTGCCAGCAGTTTGATGGCGGCCGGGGAGCTGTTTTTT
TRBJ1-6 TRBD1 TRBV7-9 - CASSWDRGRSPLHF TGTGCCAGCAGCTGGGACAGGGGGCGATCACCCCTCCACTTT
TRBJ1-4 - TRBV5-1 - CASSLASQINEKLFF TGCGCCAGCAGCTTGGCCTCGCAGATTAATGAAAAACTGTTTTTT
TRBJ1-2 - TRBV6-1 few CASSRTVLDYGYAF TGTGCCAGCAGCCGGACAGTCCTTGACTATGGCTACGCCTTC
TRBJ2-1 - TRBV7-8 many CASSLASVNEQFF TGTGCCAGCAGCTTAGCGTCGGTAAATGAGCAGTTCTTC
TRBJ1-2 - TRBV4-1 many CASSQRGGELNGYTF TGCGCCAGCAGCCAACGTGGGGGTGAACTTAATGGCTACACCTTC
TRBJ1-2 TRBD1 TRBV7-8 few CASSRGQGYGYTF TGTGCCAGCAGCCGGGGACAGGGGTATGGCTACACCTTC
TRBJ1-2 TRBD1 TRBV11-2 many CASSLARTGNLLYGYTF TGTGCCAGCAGCTTAGCCCGGACAGGCAACCTCCTCTATGGCTACACCTTC
TRBJ1-2 TRBD1 TRBV6-2/TRBV6-3 - CASSYPGQGAVGYTF TGTGCCAGCAGTTACCCCGGCCAGGGGGCAGTGGGCTACACCTTC
TRBJ2-7 TRBD2 TRBV6-2/TRBV6-3 many CASSYSNLASGQFNLLVYEQYF TGTGCCAGCAGTTACTCGAATTTGGCTAGCGGGCAATTCAATCTACTTGTCTACGAGCAGTACTTC
TRBJ1-3 - TRBV7-2 few CASSLDGFLNTIYF TGTGCCAGCAGCTTAGACGGTTTCTTGAACACCATATATTTT
TRBJ2-3 TRBD2 TRBV27 many CASSSGKAGTDTQYF TGTGCCAGCAGCAGCGGGAAGGCGGGCACAGATACGCAGTATTTT